This T cell receptor beta chain was retrieved from a study of blood T cell repertoires in COVID-19. About the research overall: The United States, Italy and Spain were the sources of the acute and convalescent COVID-19 samples.

The CDR3 length is 15 residues. Germline CDR1 and CDR2: MNHNS and SASEGT. V gave up 2 bases and J gave up 4 bases, with 15 bases separating them. In the original analysis: Estimated nucleated cell counts came from reference gene primer amplification. Here immunoSEQ multiplex PCR was the method, and the copy in TCRdb shows in-frame clones only, minus some. The D gene and trimming were derived from the DNA, and the V and J assignments and clone size from that table. The sample contains roughly 77,000 clones, around 74% of which appear only once. The receptor was isolated from a man aged 60-69 years with COVID-19, enrolled during active disease. The chain links TRBV6-1 to TRBJ2-7, with D perhaps matching TRBD1 (5 bases). Sequenced: peripheral blood. The CDR3, as DNA: TGTGCCAGCAGTGAACCCGAAGGGGCTAAGTACGAGCAGTACTTC. This translates into CASSEPEGAKYEQYF.